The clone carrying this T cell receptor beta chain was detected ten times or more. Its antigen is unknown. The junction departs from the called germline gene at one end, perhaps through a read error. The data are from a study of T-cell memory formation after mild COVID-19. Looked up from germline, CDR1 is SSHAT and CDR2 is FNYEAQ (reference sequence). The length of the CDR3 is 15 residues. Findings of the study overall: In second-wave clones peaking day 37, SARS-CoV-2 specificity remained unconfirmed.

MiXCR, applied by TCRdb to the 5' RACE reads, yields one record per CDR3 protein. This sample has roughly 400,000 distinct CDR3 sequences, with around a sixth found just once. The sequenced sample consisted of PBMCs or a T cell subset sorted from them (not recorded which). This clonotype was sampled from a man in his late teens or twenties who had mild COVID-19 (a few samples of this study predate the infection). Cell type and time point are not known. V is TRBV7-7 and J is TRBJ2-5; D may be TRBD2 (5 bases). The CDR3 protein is CASSPLGSLRETQYF. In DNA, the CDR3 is TGTGCTAGCAGCCCCCTAGGGAGTCTACGGGAGACCCAGTACTTC.